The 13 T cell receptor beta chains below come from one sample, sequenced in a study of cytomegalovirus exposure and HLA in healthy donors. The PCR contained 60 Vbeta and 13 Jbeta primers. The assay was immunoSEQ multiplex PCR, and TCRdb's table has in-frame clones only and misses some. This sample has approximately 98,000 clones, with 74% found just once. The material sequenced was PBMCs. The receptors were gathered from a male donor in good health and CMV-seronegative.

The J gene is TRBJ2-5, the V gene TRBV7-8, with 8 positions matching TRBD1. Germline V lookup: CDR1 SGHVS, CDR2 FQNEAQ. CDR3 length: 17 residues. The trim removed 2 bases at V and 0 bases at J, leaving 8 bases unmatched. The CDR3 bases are TGTGCCAGCAGCTTAATCTGGGAACAGGGGGACCAAGAGACCCAGTACTTC. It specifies CASSLIWEQGDQETQYF.

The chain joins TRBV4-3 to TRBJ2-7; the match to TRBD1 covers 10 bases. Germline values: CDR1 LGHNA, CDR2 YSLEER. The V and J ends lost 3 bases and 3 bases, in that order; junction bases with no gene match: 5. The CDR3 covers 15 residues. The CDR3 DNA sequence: TGCGCCAGCAGCCAGGGACAGGGGTCGAACTACGAGCAGTACTTC. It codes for CASSQGQGSNYEQYF.

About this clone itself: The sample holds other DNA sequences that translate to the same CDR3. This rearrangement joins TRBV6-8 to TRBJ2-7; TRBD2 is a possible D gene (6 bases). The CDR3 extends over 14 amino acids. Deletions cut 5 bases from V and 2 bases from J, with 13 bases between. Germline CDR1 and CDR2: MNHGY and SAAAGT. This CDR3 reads CASSRGGVAYEQYF. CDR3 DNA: TGTGCCAGCAGTCGAGGAGGGGTGGCCTACGAGCAGTACTTC.

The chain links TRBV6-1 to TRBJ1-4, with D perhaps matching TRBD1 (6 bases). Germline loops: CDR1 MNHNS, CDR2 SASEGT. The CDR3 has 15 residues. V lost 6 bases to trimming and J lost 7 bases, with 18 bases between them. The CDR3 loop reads CASSLYRAKREKLFF. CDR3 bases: TGTGCCAGCAGCCTGTACAGGGCGAAACGTGAAAAACTGTTTTTT.

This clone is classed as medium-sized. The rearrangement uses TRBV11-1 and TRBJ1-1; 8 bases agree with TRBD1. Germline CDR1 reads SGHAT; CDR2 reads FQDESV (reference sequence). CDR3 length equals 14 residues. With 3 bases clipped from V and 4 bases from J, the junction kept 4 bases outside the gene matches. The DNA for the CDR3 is TGTGCCAGCAGCTTGAGGACAGGGCTCACTGAAGCTTTCTTT. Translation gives CASSLRTGLTEAFF.

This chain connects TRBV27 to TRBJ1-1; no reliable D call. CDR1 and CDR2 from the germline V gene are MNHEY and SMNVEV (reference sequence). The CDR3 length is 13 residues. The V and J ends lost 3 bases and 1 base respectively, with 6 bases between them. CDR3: CASSFYGNTEAFF. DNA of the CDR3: TGTGCCAGCAGTTTTTACGGGAACACTGAAGCTTTCTTT.

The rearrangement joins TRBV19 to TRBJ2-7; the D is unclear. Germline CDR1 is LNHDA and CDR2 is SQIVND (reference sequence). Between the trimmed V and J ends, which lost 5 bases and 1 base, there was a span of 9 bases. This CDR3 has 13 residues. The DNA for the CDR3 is TGTGCCAGTAGTGTCAGTGAATCCTACGAGCAGTACTTC. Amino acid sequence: CASSVSESYEQYF.

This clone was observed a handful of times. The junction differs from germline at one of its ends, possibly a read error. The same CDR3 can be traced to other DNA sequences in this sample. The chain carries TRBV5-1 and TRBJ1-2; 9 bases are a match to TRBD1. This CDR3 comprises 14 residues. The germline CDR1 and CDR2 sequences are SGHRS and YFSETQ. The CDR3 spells CASSLGQGDYGYTF. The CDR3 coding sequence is TGCGCCAGCAGTTTGGGACAGGGAGACTATGGCTACACCTTC. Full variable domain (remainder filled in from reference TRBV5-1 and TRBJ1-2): KAGVTQTPRYLIKTRGQQVTLSCSPISGHRSVSWYQQTPGQGLQFLFEYFSETQRNKGNFPGRFSGRQFSNSRSEMNVSTLELGDSALYLCASSLGQGDYGYTFGSGTRLTVV.

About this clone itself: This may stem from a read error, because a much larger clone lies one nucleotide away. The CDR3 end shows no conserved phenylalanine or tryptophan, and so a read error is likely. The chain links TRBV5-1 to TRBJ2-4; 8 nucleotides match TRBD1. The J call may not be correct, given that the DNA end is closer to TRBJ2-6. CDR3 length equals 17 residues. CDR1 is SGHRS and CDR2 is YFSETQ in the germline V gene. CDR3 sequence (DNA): TGCGCCAGCAGCTGGAGACAGGGGAGCTCTGGGGCCAACGTCCTGACTCTC. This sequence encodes CASSWRQGSSGANVLTL.

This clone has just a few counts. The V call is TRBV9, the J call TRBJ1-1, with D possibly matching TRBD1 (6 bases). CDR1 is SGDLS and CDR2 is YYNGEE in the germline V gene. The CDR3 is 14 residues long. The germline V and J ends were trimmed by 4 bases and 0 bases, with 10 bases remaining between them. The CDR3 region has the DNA TGTGCCAGCAGCCGGACAGCATTGAACACTGAAGCTTTCTTT. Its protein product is CASSRTALNTEAFF.

The CDR3 nucleotides are TGTGCCAGCAGTTCTATCTTGACAGTGTCCTACGAGCAGTACTTC. Translation: CASSSILTVSYEQYF. This rearrangement joins TRBV28 to TRBJ2-7, with D tentatively TRBD1 (5 bases). V shed 4 bases and J shed 1 base, with 14 bases lying between them. CDR1 MDHEN and CDR2 SYDVKM come from the germline V gene. The CDR3 extends over 15 amino acids.

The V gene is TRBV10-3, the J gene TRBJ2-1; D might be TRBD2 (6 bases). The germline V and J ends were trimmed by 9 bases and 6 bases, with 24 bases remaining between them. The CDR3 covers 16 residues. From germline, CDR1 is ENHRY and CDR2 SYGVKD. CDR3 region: CAIGPAGLALFNEQFF. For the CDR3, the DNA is TGTGCCATAGGCCCCGCTGGGCTAGCGTTATTCAATGAGCAGTTCTTC.

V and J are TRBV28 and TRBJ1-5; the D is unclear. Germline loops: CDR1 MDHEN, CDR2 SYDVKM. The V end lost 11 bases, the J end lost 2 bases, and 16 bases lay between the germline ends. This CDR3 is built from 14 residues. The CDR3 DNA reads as TGTGCCTCTGGGATCGGGGTTGGCAATCAGCCCCAGCATTTT. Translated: CASGIGVGNQPQHF.